The T cell receptor (beta chain) described here comes from a study of OX40 agonist ivuxolimab in advanced cancers. Repertoires were generated with immunoSEQ multiplex PCR, while TCRdb's copy carries only in-frame clones and drops some. The table lists about 79,000 clones, about nine tenths of them singletons, with about 3.8% in the top ten. The CDR3 contains 13 residues. Looked up from germline, CDR1 is SGHTS and CDR2 is YDEGEE. V was shortened by 4 bases and J by 7 bases, with 15 bases between the two germline ends. The sequence derives from an adult with an advanced solid tumor such as melanoma, head and neck, liver or kidney cancer. The chain combines TRBV5-8 with TRBJ2-7; D remains ambiguous. The sample in question was CD4+ or CD8+ T cells sorted from blood, obtained in a trial of the OX40 agonist ivuxolimab. CDR3 bases: TGTGCCAGCAGCCGGTGGGGTTCTAGGGAGCAGTACTTC. Its protein is CASSRWGSREQYF.